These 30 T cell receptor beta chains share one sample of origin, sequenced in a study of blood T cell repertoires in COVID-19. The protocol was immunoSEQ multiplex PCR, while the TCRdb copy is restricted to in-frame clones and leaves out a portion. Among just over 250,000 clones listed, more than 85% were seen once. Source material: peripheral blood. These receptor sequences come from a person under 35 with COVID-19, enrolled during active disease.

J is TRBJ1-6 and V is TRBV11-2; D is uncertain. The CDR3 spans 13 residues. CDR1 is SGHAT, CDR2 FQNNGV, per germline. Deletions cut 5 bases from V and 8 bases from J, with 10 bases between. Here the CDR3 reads CASSPGGYSPLHF. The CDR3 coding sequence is TGTGCCAGCAGCCCGGGAGGGTATTCACCCCTCCACTTT.

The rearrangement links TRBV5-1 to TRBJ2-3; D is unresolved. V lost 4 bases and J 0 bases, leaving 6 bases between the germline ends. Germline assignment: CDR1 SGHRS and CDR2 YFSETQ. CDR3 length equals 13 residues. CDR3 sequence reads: CASSVTSTDTQYF. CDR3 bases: TGCGCCAGCAGCGTCACTAGCACAGATACGCAGTATTTT. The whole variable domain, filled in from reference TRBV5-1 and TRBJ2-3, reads KAGVTQTPRYLIKTRGQQVTLSCSPISGHRSVSWYQQTPGQGLQFLFEYFSETQRNKGNFPGRFSGRQFSNSRSEMNVSTLELGDSALYLCASSVTSTDTQYFGPGTRLTVL.

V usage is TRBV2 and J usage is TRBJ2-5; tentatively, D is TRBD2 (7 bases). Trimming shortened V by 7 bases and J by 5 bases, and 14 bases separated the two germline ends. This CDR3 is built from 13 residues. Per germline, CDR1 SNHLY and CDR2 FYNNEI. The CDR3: CASNREGEETQYF. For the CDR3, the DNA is TGTGCCAGCAACAGGGAGGGAGAGGAGACCCAGTACTTC. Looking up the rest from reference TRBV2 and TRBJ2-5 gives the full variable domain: EPEVTQTPSHQVTQMGQEVILRCVPISNHLYFYWYRQILGQKVEFLVSFYNNEISEKSEIFDDQFSVERPDGSNFTLKIRSTKLEDSAMYFCASNREGEETQYFGPGTRLLVL.

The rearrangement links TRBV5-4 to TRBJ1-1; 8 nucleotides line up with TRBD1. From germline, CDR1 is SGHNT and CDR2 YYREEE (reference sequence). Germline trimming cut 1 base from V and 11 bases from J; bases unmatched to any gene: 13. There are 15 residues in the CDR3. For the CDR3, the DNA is TGTGCCAGCAGCTTGAACGCTCTCGGACAGGGCTCGGCTTTCTTT. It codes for CASSLNALGQGSAFF.

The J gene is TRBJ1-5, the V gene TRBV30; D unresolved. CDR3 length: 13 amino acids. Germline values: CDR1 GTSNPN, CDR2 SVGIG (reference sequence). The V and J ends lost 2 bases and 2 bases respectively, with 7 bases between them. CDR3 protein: CAWSPYGNQPQHF. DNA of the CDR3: TGTGCCTGGAGTCCCTACGGCAATCAGCCCCAGCATTTT.

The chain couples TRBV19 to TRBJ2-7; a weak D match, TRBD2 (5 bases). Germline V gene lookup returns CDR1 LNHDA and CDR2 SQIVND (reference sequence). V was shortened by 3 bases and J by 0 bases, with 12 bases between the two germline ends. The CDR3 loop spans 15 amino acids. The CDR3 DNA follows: TGTGCCAGTAGTATGGTACTAGGAAGCTCCTACGAGCAGTACTTC. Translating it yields CASSMVLGSSYEQYF.

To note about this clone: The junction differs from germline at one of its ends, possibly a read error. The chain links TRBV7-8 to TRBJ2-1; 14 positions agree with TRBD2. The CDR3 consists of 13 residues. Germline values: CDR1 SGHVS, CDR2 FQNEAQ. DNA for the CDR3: TGTGCCAGCAGCTCCGGGACTAGCGGGAGAGTGGTCTTC. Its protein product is CASSSGTSGRVVF.

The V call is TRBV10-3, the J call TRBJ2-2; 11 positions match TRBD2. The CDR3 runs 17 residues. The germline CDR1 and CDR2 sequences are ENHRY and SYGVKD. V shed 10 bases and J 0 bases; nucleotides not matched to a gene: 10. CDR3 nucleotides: TGTGCCACAGAAATCGGGACTAGCGGAACGAACACCGGGGAGCTGTTTTTT. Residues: CATEIGTSGTNTGELFF.

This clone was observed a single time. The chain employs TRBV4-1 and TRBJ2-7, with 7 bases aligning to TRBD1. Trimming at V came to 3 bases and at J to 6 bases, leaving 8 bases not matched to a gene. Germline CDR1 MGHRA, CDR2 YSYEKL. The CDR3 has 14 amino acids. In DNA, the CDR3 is TGCGCCAGCAGCCAGCCACAGGGGTGGGGCGAGCAGTACTTC. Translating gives CASSQPQGWGEQYF.

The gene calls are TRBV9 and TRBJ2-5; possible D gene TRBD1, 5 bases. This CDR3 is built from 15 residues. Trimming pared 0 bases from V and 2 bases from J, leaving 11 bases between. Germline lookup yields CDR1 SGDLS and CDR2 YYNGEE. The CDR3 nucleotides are TGTGCCAGCAGCGTAGGAGGACACTTACAAGAGACCCAGTACTTC. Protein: CASSVGGHLQETQYF. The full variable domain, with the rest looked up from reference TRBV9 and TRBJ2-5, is DSGVTQTPKHLITATGQRVTLRCSPRSGDLSVYWYQQSLDQGLQFLIQYYNGEERAKGNILERFSAQQFPDLHSELNLSSLELGDSALYFCASSVGGHLQETQYFGPGTRLLVL.

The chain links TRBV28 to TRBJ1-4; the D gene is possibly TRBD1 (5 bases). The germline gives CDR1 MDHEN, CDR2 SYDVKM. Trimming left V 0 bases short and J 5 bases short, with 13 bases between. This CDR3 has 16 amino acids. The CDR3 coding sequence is TGTGCCAGCAGTTTATGGCCAAACGGGGGAAATGAAAAACTGTTTTTT. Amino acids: CASSLWPNGGNEKLFF.

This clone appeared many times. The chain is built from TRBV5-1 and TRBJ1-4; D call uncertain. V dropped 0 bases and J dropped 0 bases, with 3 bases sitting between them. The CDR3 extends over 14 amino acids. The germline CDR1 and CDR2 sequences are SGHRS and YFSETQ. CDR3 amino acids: CASSLASTNEKLFF. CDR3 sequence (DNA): TGCGCCAGCAGCTTGGCATCAACTAATGAAAAACTGTTTTTT.

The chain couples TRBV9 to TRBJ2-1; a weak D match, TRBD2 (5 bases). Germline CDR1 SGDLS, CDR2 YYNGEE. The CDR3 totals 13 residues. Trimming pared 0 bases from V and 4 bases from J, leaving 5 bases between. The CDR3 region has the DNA TGTGCCAGCAGCGTAGCGGGATACAATGAGCAGTTCTTC. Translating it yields CASSVAGYNEQFF. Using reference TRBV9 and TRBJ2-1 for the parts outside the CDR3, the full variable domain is DSGVTQTPKHLITATGQRVTLRCSPRSGDLSVYWYQQSLDQGLQFLIQYYNGEERAKGNILERFSAQQFPDLHSELNLSSLELGDSALYFCASSVAGYNEQFFGPGTRLTVL.

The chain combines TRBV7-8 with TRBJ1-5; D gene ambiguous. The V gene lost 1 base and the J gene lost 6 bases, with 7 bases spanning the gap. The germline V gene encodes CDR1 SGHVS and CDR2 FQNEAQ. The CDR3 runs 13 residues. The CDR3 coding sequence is TGTGCCAGCAGCTTAGAAGAGCCTCAGCCCCAGCATTTT. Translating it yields CASSLEEPQPQHF.

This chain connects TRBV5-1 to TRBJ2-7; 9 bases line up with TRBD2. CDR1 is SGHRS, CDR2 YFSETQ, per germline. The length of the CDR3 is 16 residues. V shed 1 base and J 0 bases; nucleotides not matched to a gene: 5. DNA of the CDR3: TGCGCCAGCAGCTTGAGTTTTAGCGGGAGCTCCTACGAGCAGTACTTC. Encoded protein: CASSLSFSGSSYEQYF.

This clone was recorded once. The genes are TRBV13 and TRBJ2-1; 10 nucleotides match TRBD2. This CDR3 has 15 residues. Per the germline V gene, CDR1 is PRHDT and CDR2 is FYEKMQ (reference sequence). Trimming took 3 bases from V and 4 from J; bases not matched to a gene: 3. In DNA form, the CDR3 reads TGTGCCAGCAGCTTCAGGACTAGCGGTTACAATGAGCAGTTCTTC. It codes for CASSFRTSGYNEQFF.

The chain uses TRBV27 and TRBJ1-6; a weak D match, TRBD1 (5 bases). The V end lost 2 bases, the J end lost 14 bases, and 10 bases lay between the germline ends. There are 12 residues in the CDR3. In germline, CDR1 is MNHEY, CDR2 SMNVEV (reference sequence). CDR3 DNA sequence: TGTGCCAGCAGTTTAGCGGGGGGAGCCCTCCACTTT. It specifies CASSLAGGALHF.

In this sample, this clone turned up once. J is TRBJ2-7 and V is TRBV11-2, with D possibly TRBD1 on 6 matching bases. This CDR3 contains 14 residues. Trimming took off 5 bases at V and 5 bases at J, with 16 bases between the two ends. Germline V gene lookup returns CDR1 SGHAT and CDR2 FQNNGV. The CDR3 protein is CASSVPAGVDEQYF. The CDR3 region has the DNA TGTGCCAGCAGCGTCCCGGCAGGGGTAGACGAGCAGTACTTC.

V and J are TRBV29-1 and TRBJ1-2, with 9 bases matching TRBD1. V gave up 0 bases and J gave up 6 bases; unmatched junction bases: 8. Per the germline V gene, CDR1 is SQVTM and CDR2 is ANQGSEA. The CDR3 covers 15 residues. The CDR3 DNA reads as TGCAGCGTTGAAGATAAGGCCCGGACAGGGGATGGCTACACCTTC. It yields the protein CSVEDKARTGDGYTF.

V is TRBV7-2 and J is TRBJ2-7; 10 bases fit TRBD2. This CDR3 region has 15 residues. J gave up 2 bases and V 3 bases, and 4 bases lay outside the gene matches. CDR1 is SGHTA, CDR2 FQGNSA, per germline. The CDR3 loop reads CASSFRLAGPYEQYF. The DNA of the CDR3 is TGTGCCAGCAGCTTTCGACTAGCGGGTCCCTACGAGCAGTACTTC.

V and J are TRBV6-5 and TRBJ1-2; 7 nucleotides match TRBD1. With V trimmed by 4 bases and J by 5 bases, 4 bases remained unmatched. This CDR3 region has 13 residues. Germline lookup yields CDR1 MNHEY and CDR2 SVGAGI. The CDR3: CASSLDRSYGYTF. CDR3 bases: TGTGCCAGCAGTTTGGACAGGAGTTATGGCTACACCTTC.

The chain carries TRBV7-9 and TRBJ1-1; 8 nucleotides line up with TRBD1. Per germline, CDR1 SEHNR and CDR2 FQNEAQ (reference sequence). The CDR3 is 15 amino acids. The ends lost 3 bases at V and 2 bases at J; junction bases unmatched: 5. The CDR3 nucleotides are TGTGCCAGCAGCTTCTTACAGGGGGTAAACACTGAAGCTTTCTTT. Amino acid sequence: CASSFLQGVNTEAFF.

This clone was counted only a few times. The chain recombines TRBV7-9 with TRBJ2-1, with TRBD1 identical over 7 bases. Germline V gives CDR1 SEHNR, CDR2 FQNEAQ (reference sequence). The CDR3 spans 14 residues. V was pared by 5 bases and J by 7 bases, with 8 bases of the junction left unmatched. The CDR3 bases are TGTGCCAGCAGCCTGGGACAGATTCTAAATGAGCAGTTCTTC. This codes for CASSLGQILNEQFF.

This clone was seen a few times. The CDR3 sequence: CASSLVTRAGENEQFF. CDR3 coding DNA: TGTGCCAGCAGCTTAGTTACCCGAGCGGGAGAAAATGAGCAGTTCTTC. The rearrangement joins TRBV11-3 to TRBJ2-1; 8 bases align to TRBD2. V trimming: 1 base; J trimming: 7 bases; junction bases outside the gene matches: 9. Germline assignment: CDR1 SGHNT and CDR2 YENEEA. The CDR3 spans 16 residues.

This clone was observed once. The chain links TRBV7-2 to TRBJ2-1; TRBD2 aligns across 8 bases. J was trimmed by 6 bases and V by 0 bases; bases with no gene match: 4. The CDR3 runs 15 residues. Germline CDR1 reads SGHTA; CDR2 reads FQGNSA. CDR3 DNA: TGTGCCAGCAGCTTAGCACGGGGGGGAATCAATGAGCAGTTCTTC. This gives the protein CASSLARGGINEQFF.

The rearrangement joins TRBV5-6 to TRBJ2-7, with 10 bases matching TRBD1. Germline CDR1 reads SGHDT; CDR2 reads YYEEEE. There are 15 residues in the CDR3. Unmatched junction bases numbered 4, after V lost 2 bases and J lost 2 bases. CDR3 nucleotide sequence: TGTGCCAGCAGCTTCGCCGACAGGGGGCCCTACGAGCAGTACTTC. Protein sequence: CASSFADRGPYEQYF.

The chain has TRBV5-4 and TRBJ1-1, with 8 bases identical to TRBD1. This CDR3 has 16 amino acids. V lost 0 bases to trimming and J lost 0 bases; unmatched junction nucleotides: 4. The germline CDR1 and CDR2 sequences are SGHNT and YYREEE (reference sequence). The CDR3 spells CASSLEQGEMNTEAFF. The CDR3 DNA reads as TGTGCCAGCAGCTTGGAACAGGGGGAGATGAACACTGAAGCTTTCTTT. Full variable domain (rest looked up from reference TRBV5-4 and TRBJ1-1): ETGVTQSPTHLIKTRGQQVTLRCSSQSGHNTVSWYQQALGQGPQFIFQYYREEENGRGNFPPRFSGLQFPNYSSELNVNALELDDSALYLCASSLEQGEMNTEAFFGQGTRLTVV.

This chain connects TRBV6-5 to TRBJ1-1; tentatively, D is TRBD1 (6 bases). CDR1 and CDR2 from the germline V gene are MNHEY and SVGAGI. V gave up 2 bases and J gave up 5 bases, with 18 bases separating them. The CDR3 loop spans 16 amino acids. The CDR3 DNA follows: TGTGCCAGCAGTTACGGTACAGGGCAAAGTGGTACTGAAGCTTTCTTT. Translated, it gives CASSYGTGQSGTEAFF.

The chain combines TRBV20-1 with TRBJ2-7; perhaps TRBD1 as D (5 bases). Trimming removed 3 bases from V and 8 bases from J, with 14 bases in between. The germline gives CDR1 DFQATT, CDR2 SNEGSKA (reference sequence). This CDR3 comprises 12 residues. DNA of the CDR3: TGCAGTGCTAGTCTCGATGTGGGGCAGCAGTACTTC. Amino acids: CSASLDVGQQYF.

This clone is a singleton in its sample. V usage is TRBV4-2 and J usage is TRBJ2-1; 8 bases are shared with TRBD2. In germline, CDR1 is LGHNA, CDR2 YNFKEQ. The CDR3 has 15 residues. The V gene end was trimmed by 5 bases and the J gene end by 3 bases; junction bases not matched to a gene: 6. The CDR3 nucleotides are TGTGCCAGCAGCGGCCTAGCGGGTAACTACAATGAGCAGTTCTTC. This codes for CASSGLAGNYNEQFF.